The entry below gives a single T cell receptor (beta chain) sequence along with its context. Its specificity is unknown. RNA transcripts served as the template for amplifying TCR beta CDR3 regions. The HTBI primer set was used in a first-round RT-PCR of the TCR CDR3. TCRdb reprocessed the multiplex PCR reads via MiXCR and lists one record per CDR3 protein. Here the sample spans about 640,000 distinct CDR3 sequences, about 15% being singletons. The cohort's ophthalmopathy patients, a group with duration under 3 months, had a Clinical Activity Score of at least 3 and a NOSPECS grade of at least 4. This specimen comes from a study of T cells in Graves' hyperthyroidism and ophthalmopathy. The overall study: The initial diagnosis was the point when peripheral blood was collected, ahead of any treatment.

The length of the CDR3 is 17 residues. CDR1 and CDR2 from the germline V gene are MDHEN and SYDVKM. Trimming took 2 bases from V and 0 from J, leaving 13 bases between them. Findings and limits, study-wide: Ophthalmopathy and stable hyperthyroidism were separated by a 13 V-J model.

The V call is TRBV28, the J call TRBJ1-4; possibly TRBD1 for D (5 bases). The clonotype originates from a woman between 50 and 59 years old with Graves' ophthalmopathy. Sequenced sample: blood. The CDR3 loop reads CASSLALGGATNEKLFF. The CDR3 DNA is TGTGCCAGCAGTTTAGCCCTCGGGGGAGCAACTAATGAAAAACTGTTTTTT.